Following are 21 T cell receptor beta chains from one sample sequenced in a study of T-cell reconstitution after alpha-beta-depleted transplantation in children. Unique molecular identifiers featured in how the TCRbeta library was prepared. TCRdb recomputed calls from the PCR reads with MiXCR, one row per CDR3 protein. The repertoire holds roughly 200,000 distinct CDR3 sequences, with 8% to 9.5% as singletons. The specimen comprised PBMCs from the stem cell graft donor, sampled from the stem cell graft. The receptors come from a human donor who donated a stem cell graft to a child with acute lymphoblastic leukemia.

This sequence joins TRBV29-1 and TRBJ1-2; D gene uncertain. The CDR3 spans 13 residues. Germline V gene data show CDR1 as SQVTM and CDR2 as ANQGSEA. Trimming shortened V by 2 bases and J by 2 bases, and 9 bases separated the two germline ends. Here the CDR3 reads CSVETDRNYGYTF. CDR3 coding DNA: TGCAGCGTTGAAACAGACCGAAACTATGGCTACACCTTC.

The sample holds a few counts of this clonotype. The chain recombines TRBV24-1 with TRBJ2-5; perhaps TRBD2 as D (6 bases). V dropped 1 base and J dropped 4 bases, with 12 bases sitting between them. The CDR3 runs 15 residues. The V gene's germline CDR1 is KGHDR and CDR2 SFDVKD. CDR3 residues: CATSDFPGGIETQYF. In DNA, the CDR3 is TGTGCCACCAGTGATTTCCCCGGGGGTATAGAGACCCAGTACTTC.

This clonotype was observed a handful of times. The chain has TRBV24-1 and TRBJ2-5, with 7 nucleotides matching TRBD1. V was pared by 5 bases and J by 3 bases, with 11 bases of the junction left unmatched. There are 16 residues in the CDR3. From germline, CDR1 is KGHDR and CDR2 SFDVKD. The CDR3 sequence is CATSGGKGGLEETQYF. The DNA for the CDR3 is TGTGCCACCAGTGGTGGAAAAGGGGGCTTAGAAGAGACCCAGTACTTC.

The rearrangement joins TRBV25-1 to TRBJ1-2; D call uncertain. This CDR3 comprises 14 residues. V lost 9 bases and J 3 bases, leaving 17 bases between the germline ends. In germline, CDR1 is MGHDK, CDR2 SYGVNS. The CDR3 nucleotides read TGTGCCAGACGACCTCTCGCCGTGGACTATGGCTACACCTTC. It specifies CARRPLAVDYGYTF.

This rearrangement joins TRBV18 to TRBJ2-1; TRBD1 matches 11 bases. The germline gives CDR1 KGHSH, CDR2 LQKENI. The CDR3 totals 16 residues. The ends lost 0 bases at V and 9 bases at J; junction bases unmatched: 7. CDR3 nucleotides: TGTGCCAGCTCACCACCGGGGACAGGGGGAGGCACTGAGCAGTTCTTC. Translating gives CASSPPGTGGGTEQFF.

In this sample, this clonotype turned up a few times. This chain's CDR3 is CSVRGFNQPQHF. Here the CDR3 DNA reads TGCAGCGTCCGGGGCTTTAATCAGCCCCAGCATTTT. The chain uses TRBV29-1 and TRBJ1-5; D perhaps matches TRBD1 (5 bases). The CDR3 is 12 residues long. Trimming cost V 6 bases and J 4 bases, with 10 bases left between them. Germline-derived CDR1 and CDR2 are SQVTM and ANQGSEA.

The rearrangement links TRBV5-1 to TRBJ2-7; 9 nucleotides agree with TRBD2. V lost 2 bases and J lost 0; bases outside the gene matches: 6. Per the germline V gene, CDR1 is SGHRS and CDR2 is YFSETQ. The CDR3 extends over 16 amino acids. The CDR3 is CASSLSRGGASYEQYF. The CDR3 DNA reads TGCGCCAGCAGCTTATCACGCGGGGGGGCCTCCTACGAGCAGTACTTC.

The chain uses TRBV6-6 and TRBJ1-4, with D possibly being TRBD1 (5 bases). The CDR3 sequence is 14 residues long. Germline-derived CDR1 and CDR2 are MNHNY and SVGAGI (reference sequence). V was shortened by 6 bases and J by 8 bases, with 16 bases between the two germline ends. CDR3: CASSDGGTVEKLFF. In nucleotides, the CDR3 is TGTGCCAGCAGCGATGGAGGGACGGTGGAAAAACTGTTTTTT.

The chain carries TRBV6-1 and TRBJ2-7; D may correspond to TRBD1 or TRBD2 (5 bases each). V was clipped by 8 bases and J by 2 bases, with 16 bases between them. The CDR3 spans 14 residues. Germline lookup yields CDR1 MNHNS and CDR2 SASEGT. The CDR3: CASVEGSNTYEQYF. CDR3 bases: TGTGCCAGCGTCGAGGGGAGTAATACCTACGAGCAGTACTTC.

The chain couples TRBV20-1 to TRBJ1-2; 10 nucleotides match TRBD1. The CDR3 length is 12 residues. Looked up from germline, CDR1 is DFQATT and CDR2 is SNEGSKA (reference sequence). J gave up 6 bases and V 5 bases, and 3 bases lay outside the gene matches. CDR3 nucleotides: TGCAGTGCTCAGGGACAGGGGAATGGCTACACCTTC. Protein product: CSAQGQGNGYTF.

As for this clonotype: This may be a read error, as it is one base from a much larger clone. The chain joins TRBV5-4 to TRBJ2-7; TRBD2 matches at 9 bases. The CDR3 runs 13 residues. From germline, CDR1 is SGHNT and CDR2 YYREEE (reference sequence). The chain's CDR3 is CASARGTSYEQCF. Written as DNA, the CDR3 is TGTGCCAGCGCCCGCGGGACTAGCTACGAGCAGTGCTTC.

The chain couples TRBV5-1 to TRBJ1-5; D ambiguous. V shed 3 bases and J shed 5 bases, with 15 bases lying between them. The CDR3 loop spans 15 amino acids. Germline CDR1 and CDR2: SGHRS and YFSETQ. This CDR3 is CASSWIPGRDQPQHF. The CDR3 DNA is TGCGCCAGCAGCTGGATCCCGGGTAGGGATCAGCCCCAGCATTTT.

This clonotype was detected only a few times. In nucleotides, the CDR3 is TGTGCCAGCAGTCCAAGGGTAGCCTCCACAGATACGCAGTATTTT. The encoded protein is CASSPRVASTDTQYF. V usage is TRBV14 and J usage is TRBJ2-3; no clear D. V was pared by 6 bases and J by 2 bases, with 15 bases between. Germline CDR1 reads SGHDN; CDR2 reads FVKESK. There are 15 residues in the CDR3.

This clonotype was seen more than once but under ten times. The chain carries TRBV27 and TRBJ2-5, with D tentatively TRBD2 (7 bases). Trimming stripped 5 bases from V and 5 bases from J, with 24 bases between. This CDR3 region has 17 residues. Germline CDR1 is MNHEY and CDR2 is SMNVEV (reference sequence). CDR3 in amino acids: CASSPRPGGRFQETQYF. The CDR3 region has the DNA TGTGCCAGCAGTCCCCGTCCCGGGGGGCGCTTCCAGGAGACCCAGTACTTC.

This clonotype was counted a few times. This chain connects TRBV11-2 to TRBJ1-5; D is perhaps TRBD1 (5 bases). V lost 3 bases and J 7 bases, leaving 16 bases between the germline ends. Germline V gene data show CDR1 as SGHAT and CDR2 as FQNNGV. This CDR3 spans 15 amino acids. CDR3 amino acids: CASSLNGQGSQPQHF. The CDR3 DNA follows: TGTGCCAGCAGCTTGAATGGGCAGGGAAGCCAGCCCCAGCATTTT. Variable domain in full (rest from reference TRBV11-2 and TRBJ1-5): EAGVAQSPRYKIIEKRQSVAFWCNPISGHATLYWYQQILGQGPKLLIQFQNNGVVDDSQLPKDRFSAERLKGVDSTLKIQPAKLEDSAVYLCASSLNGQGSQPQHFGDGTRLSIL.

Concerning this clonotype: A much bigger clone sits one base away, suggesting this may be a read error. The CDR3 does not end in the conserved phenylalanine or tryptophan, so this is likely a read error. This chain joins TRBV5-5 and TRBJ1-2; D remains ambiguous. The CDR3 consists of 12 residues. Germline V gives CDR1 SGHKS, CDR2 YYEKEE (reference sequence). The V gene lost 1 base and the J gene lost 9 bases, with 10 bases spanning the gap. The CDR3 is CASSLQRASYTV. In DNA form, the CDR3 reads TGTGCCAGCAGCTTGCAAAGGGCGAGCTACACCGTC.

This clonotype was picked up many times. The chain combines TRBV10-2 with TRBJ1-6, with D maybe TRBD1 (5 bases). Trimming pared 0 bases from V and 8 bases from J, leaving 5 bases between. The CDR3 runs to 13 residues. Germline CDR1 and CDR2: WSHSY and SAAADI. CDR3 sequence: CASSESGDSPLHF. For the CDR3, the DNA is TGCGCCAGCAGTGAGTCGGGGGATTCACCCCTCCACTTT.

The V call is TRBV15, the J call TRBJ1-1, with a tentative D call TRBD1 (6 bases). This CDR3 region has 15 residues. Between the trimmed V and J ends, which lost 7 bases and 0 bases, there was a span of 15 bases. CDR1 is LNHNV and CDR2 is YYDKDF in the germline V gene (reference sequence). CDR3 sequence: CATIRDKGVNTEAFF. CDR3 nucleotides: TGTGCCACCATCCGGGACAAGGGGGTGAACACTGAAGCTTTCTTT.

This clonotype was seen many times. CDR3 in DNA: TGTGCCAGCAGCTTAGAATCGGGTCAGGCTTTGGGCGAGCAGTACTTC. Amino acids: CASSLESGQALGEQYF. The chain employs TRBV11-2 and TRBJ2-7; D is unresolved. The CDR3 totals 16 residues. CDR1 and CDR2 (germline): SGHAT, FQNNGV. The germline V and J ends were trimmed by 0 bases and 6 bases, with 18 bases remaining between them.

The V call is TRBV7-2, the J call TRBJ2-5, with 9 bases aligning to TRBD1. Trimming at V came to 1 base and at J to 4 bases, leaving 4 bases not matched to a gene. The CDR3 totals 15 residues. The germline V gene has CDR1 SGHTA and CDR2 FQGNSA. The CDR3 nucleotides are TGTGCCAGCAGCTTAGGGGACAGGGATGGAGAGACCCAGTACTTC. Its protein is CASSLGDRDGETQYF.

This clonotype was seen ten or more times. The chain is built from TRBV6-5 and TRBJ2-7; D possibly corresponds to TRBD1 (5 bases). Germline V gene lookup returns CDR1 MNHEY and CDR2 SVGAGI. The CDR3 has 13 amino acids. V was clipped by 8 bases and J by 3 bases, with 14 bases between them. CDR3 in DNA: TGTGCCAGCCTCTTCACTGACAGCTACGAGCAGTACTTC. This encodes CASLFTDSYEQYF.